These 31 T cell receptor beta chains were all obtained from the same sample, sequenced in a study of blood T cell repertoires in COVID-19 (dated by TCRdb to 2020 to 2021). Library preparation used the immunoSEQ multiplex PCR assay. TCRdb carries this immuneACCESS record with in-frame sequences only. Its versions omit some clonotypes, under half of them owing to an unresolved V gene in the studies checked, with the rest unexplained. The sample table lists about 180,000 clones, roughly three quarters of them with a count of one. Roughly 12% of the sample rests with the top ten. The sample consisted of peripheral blood. All receptors derive from a woman older than 75 with COVID-19, enrolled during active disease.

CDR3 nucleotides: TGTGCCAGCAGTCAGCAGGGGATGAACACTGAAGCTTTCTTT. This codes for CASSQQGMNTEAFF. J is TRBJ1-1 and V is TRBV2; a possible D gene is TRBD1 (6 bases). Germline loops: CDR1 SNHLY, CDR2 FYNNEI. The ends were cut back, 5 bases at V and 0 bases at J, with 10 bases in the middle. The CDR3 sequence is 14 residues long.

CDR3 sequence: CASSKVRTGGALDYGYTF. For the CDR3, the DNA is TGTGCCAGCAGCAAAGTACGGACAGGGGGCGCGCTCGACTATGGCTACACCTTC. This chain uses TRBV21-1 with TRBJ1-2; the table's D call of TRBD1 was not tested on the DNA. TRBV21-1 is designated a pseudogene. The CDR3 consists of 18 residues.

This clone appeared once. The chain recombines TRBV18 with TRBJ1-2, with D possibly being TRBD1 (5 bases). Germline CDR1 KGHSH, CDR2 LQKENI. This CDR3 spans 21 amino acids. V lost 8 bases, J lost 0 bases, and 34 bases lay in between. The CDR3 DNA follows: TGTGCCAGCCGGGAGCTCCTGGGGTGGGGTTCCACAGGACGCGCTAACTATGGCTACACCTTC. Translated: CASRELLGWGSTGRANYGYTF.

The chain uses TRBV21-1 and TRBJ1-1; the D segment call TRBD1 is taken from the table without a DNA check. TRBV21-1 is tagged as a pseudogene. This CDR3 has 17 amino acids. Written as DNA, the CDR3 is TGTGCCAGCAGCAAGGGGACCCCGCAGGGGGAGATCACTGAAGCTTTCTTT. Residues: CASSKGTPQGEITEAFF.

The chain carries TRBV10-3 and TRBJ2-7, with 7 bases matching TRBD1. The CDR3 runs to 16 residues. Trimming took 2 bases from V and 4 from J; bases not matched to a gene: 11. The germline gives CDR1 ENHRY, CDR2 SYGVKD. DNA for the CDR3: TGTGCCATCAGTGAGCCCGGCCGACAGGGTCCTTACGAGCAGTACTTC. Residues: CAISEPGRQGPYEQYF.

This chain connects TRBV29-1 to TRBJ1-2, with D possibly being TRBD1 (6 bases). The V end was cut by 4 bases, the J end by 7 bases, with 13 bases between. Germline V CDR1 and CDR2: SQVTM, ANQGSEA. The CDR3 has 12 residues. In DNA form, the CDR3 reads TGCAGCGTTGTCTCAGGGGATGGTGGCTACACCTTC. It encodes CSVVSGDGGYTF.

The chain is built from TRBV23-1 and TRBJ2-6; 9 nucleotides align to TRBD1. TRBV23-1 is an ORF, with its function uncertain. This CDR3 comprises 19 residues. V trimming: 2 bases; J trimming: 0 bases; junction bases outside the gene matches: 8. The CDR3 region is CASSQIGDRVFSGANVLTF. The CDR3 DNA sequence: TGCGCCAGCAGTCAAATTGGGGACAGGGTTTTCTCTGGGGCCAACGTCCTGACTTTC.

CDR3 sequence (DNA): TGTGCCAGCAGCGTTGAGGGACAGGGGGTCGAGCAGTACTTC. This translates into CASSVEGQGVEQYF. V usage is TRBV9 and J usage is TRBJ2-7; 11 bases match TRBD1. V was clipped by 2 bases and J by 6 bases; unmatched bases: 4. The CDR3 length is 14 residues. In germline, CDR1 is SGDLS, CDR2 YYNGEE.

DNA of the CDR3: TGTGCCAGCAGGAGGGACAGCTCCTACGAGCAGTACTTC. Translated, it gives CASRRDSSYEQYF. This chain joins TRBV6-5 and TRBJ2-7, with 7 positions matching TRBD1. Losses at the gene ends were 6 bases for V and 0 bases for J; bases not matched to a gene: 2. This CDR3 has 13 residues. CDR1 MNHEY and CDR2 SVGAGI come from the germline V gene.

For this clone: This specimen includes other DNA sequences encoding the same CDR3. The genes are TRBV6-6 and TRBJ1-2; D is uncertain. CDR3 size: 13 residues. Germline V gene data show CDR1 as MNHNY and CDR2 as SVGAGI (reference sequence). With 4 bases removed from V and 4 bases from J, the gap between germline ends came to 10 bases. CDR3 in amino acids: CASSSGGPYGYTF. DNA of the CDR3: TGTGCCAGCAGTTCCGGTGGTCCCTATGGCTACACCTTC.

V is TRBV10-3 and J is TRBJ1-2; 10 bases are a match to TRBD1. This CDR3 is 13 amino acids long. Germline V gives CDR1 ENHRY, CDR2 SYGVKD. The V and J ends lost 6 bases and 6 bases, in that order; junction bases with no gene match: 4. CDR3 sequence reads: CAISVGTGDGYTF. CDR3 nucleotide sequence: TGTGCCATCAGCGTCGGGACAGGGGATGGCTACACCTTC.

The chain uses TRBV4-1 and TRBJ2-3, with a possible D match to TRBD1 (5 bases). The CDR3 covers 13 residues. Germline CDR1 reads MGHRA; CDR2 reads YSYEKL. Trimming pared 3 bases from V and 1 base from J, leaving 5 bases between. The CDR3 here is CASSHRGTDTQYF. Here the CDR3 DNA reads TGCGCCAGCAGCCACAGGGGCACAGATACGCAGTATTTT.

This chain joins TRBV11-2 and TRBJ2-7; D remains unclear. The CDR3 has 14 amino acids. CDR1 and CDR2 from the germline V gene are SGHAT and FQNNGV. V was shortened by 0 bases and J by 3 bases, with 9 bases between the two germline ends. CDR3 region: CASSLDLASYEQYF. CDR3 bases: TGTGCCAGCAGCTTAGATTTAGCCAGCTACGAGCAGTACTTC.

CDR3 loop: CASSQPGQAKSSYNEQFF. CDR3 nucleotide sequence: TGCGCCAGCAGTCAACCGGGACAGGCGAAAAGCTCCTACAATGAGCAGTTCTTC. J is TRBJ2-1 and V is TRBV23-1; 8 bases map to TRBD1. TRBV23-1 belongs to the ORF category, with a function that is uncertain. V dropped 2 bases and J dropped 0; count of bases not matched to a gene: 9. The CDR3 has 18 amino acids.

The V call is TRBV5-1, the J call TRBJ2-5, with TRBD1 matching over 8 bases. The V gene's germline CDR1 is SGHRS and CDR2 YFSETQ. With 0 bases clipped from V and 1 base from J, the junction kept 2 bases outside the gene matches. CDR3 length: 15 residues. For the CDR3, the DNA is TGCGCCAGCAGCTTGGCCGGGACAGGCCAAGAGACCCAGTACTTC. It yields the protein CASSLAGTGQETQYF.

This clone showed up just once. The chain links TRBV28 to TRBJ2-2; no clear D gene. Germline CDR1 reads MDHEN; CDR2 reads SYDVKM. The CDR3 totals 13 residues. V was shortened by 5 bases and J by 4 bases, with 8 bases between the two germline ends. The CDR3 DNA is TGTGCCAGCAGTGTACAAATCACCGGGGAGCTGTTTTTT. Amino acids: CASSVQITGELFF.

This clone occurred a few times. V usage is TRBV3-1 (or the pseudogene TRBV3-2) and J usage is TRBJ1-6, with D uncertain. Germline V gene data show CDR1 as LGHDT and CDR2 as YNNKEL (reference sequence). The CDR3 spans 13 residues. V was clipped by 0 bases and J by 10 bases, with 7 bases between them. The CDR3 region is CASSQEGRSPLHF. The CDR3 region has the DNA TGTGCCAGCAGCCAAGAGGGGAGATCACCCCTCCACTTT.

The J gene is TRBJ2-5, the V gene TRBV5-1; 8 nucleotides align to TRBD1. The germline V gene has CDR1 SGHRS and CDR2 YFSETQ. V trimming: 5 bases; J trimming: 9 bases; junction bases outside the gene matches: 9. The CDR3 contains 13 residues. The CDR3 DNA is TGCGCCAGCAGAGGACAGGGAGATAGCGCCCAGTACTTC. Translating gives CASRGQGDSAQYF.

The chain joins TRBV6-5 to TRBJ2-7; perhaps TRBD2 as D (6 bases). This CDR3 comprises 15 residues. With 6 bases removed from V and 3 bases from J, the gap between germline ends came to 18 bases. Germline-derived CDR1 and CDR2 are MNHEY and SVGAGI. CDR3: CASSYVGREVYEQYF. The CDR3 bases are TGTGCCAGCAGCTACGTTGGCAGGGAGGTCTACGAGCAGTACTTC.

This CDR3 is CASSLSEGPRDTQYF. The DNA for the CDR3 is TGTGCCAGCAGCTTGTCTGAGGGCCCAAGGGATACGCAGTATTTT. The J gene is TRBJ2-3, the V gene TRBV5-6; tentatively, D is TRBD2 (5 bases). Germline lookup yields CDR1 SGHDT and CDR2 YYEEEE. The ends were cut back, 1 base at V and 6 bases at J, with 15 bases in the middle. This CDR3 has 15 residues.

This chain uses TRBV7-6 with TRBJ2-1; D is ambiguous. Germline V gene sequence: CDR1 SGHVS, CDR2 FNYEAQ. Trimming removed 0 bases at V and 6 bases at J, with 12 bases between. This CDR3 spans 15 amino acids. CDR3 DNA: TGTGCCAGCAGCTTAGCTGAGACATTGCCCAATGAGCAGTTCTTC. Its translation is CASSLAETLPNEQFF.

This clone was seen more than once but under ten times. An end of the junction does not agree with germline; a read error may underlie this. Other DNA sequences from this sample encode an identical CDR3 as well. The DNA for the CDR3 is TGTGCTAGCAGCCTGGGGACAGGAGACACCGGGGAGCTGTTTTTT. This codes for CASSLGTGDTGELFF. V is TRBV7-7 and J is TRBJ2-2, with 8 nucleotides matching TRBD1. Germline assignment: CDR1 SSHAT and CDR2 FNYEAQ (reference sequence). This CDR3 spans 15 amino acids.

This sequence joins TRBV7-9 and TRBJ2-2; 8 positions match TRBD2. CDR1 and CDR2 (germline): SEHNR, FQNEAQ (reference sequence). The ends lost 5 bases at V and 7 bases at J; junction bases unmatched: 15. The CDR3 consists of 17 residues. The chain's CDR3 is CASSLVVSGRILGELFF. CDR3 DNA: TGTGCCAGCAGCCTCGTCGTAAGCGGGAGAATTCTCGGGGAGCTGTTTTTT.

This clone was found a few times. The V call is TRBV27, the J call TRBJ2-1, with D maybe TRBD2 (5 bases). Germline V gene sequence: CDR1 MNHEY, CDR2 SMNVEV (reference sequence). CDR3 length: 15 residues. V was cut by 7 bases and J by 0 bases, with 13 bases left in between. The CDR3 nucleotides read TGTGCCAGCAAAGGCGGGCCCAGCTCCTACAATGAGCAGTTCTTC. Its protein is CASKGGPSSYNEQFF.

The sample holds one count of this clone. The chain is built from TRBV6-2 or TRBV6-3 and TRBJ2-7; 8 bases map to TRBD1. Germline lookup yields CDR1 MNHEY and CDR2 SVGEGT. V shed 6 bases and J 0 bases; nucleotides not matched to a gene: 13. The CDR3 consists of 17 residues. DNA for the CDR3: TGTGCCAGCAGCAAAATAAGGACAGGGTTTAGCTCCTACGAGCAGTACTTC. Residues: CASSKIRTGFSSYEQYF.

This chain links TRBV7-2 with TRBJ2-1, with D tentatively TRBD1 (6 bases). The ends were cut back, 2 bases at V and 7 bases at J, with 12 bases in the middle. Germline V gene data show CDR1 as SGHTA and CDR2 as FQGNSA. The CDR3 has 14 amino acids. CDR3 protein: CASSLNPGANEQFF. In DNA form, the CDR3 reads TGTGCCAGCAGCTTAAACCCAGGGGCGAATGAGCAGTTCTTC.

The rearrangement joins TRBV19 to TRBJ1-2, with TRBD1 as a possible D gene (6 bases). The CDR3 has 14 residues. V shed 5 bases and J shed 0 bases, with 10 bases lying between them. Germline loops: CDR1 LNHDA, CDR2 SQIVND (reference sequence). In DNA form, the CDR3 reads TGTGCCAGTAGTCCCCGACAGGCTAACTATGGCTACACCTTC. Its protein is CASSPRQANYGYTF.

This clone has only a few counts. This chain connects TRBV6-2 or TRBV6-3 to TRBJ2-3, with 8 bases aligning to TRBD2. Germline V gives CDR1 MNHEY, CDR2 SVGEGT. With 2 bases clipped from V and 3 bases from J, the junction kept 4 bases outside the gene matches. This CDR3 is built from 15 residues. CDR3 in amino acids: CASSYGLAGTDTQYF. The DNA for the CDR3 is TGTGCCAGCAGTTACGGGCTAGCGGGTACAGATACGCAGTATTTT.

This chain connects TRBV19 to TRBJ2-2; a weak D match, TRBD1 (6 bases). The germline V gene has CDR1 LNHDA and CDR2 SQIVND (reference sequence). V was pared by 5 bases and J by 8 bases, with 15 bases between. This CDR3 contains 14 residues. The CDR3, as DNA: TGTGCCAGTAGTGCCCAGGGGCGAGATGGGGAGCTGTTTTTT. Translating it yields CASSAQGRDGELFF.

This rearrangement joins TRBV27 to TRBJ1-3; the D is unclear. Trimming took off 4 bases at V and 4 bases at J, with 17 bases between the two ends. Germline assignment: CDR1 MNHEY and CDR2 SMNVEV (reference sequence). The CDR3 consists of 16 residues. CDR3 sequence: CASSSFPLWRGNTIYF. The CDR3, as DNA: TGTGCCAGCAGTTCATTCCCACTCTGGAGGGGAAACACCATATATTTT.

The rearrangement links TRBV4-1 to TRBJ1-6; TRBD1 matches at 8 bases. V lost 6 bases and J lost 9; bases outside the gene matches: 10. CDR1 is MGHRA and CDR2 is YSYEKL in the germline V gene. The CDR3 is made up of 15 amino acids. DNA of the CDR3: TGCGCCAGCAGTCAAATACCAGGGGGCGGTTCACCCCTCCACTTT. This codes for CASSQIPGGGSPLHF.